A selection of T cell receptor beta chains follows, all from one sample in a study of T cell responses to AZD1222 COVID-19 vaccine. Using immunoSEQ multiplex PCR, the repertoire was profiled, and TCRdb retains in-frame clones only, with some absent. Here the sample spans fewer than 120,000 clones, 70% to 90% being singletons. Sequences were derived from peripheral blood, sampled 28 days after the second AZD1222 dose. Source of these receptors: an adult who received the AZD1222 COVID-19 vaccine. Each CDR3 is given with its conserved first and last residue. D genes are given only for firm matches. Clone size is not always given. Where it is, it says once, few, many or a class for expanded clones.

clone_size	v_call	d_call	j_call	cdr3_nt	cdr3_aa
-	TRBV29-1	-	TRBJ2-2	TGCAGCGGTAAATTCTACACCGGGGAGCTGTTTTTT	CSGKFYTGELFF
-	TRBV7-8	-	TRBJ1-5	TGTGCCAGCAGCCCGAGGGAAGCTTATAGCAATCAGCCCCAGCATTTT	CASSPREAYSNQPQHF
-	TRBV11-2	-	TRBJ2-5	TGTGCCAGCAGCCCAAGGGTTTTCCGAGAGACCCAGTACTTC	CASSPRVFRETQYF
-	TRBV30	-	TRBJ1-5	TGTGCCTGGAGTTTTGGGAATCAGCCCCAGCATTTT	CAWSFGNQPQHF
-	TRBV5-1	TRBD1	TRBJ1-1	TGCGCCAGCAGCTCGGGACAGTCAAACACTGAAGCTTTCTTT	CASSSGQSNTEAFF
-	TRBV28	-	TRBJ2-2	TGTGCCAGCATCCCGGGGGTTGGTTCCGGGGAGCTGTTTTTT	CASIPGVGSGELFF
once	TRBV19	-	TRBJ2-3	TGTGCCAGTAGTTCCTTACAGGGTATAGGGAGCACAGATACGCAGTATTTT	CASSSLQGIGSTDTQYF
-	TRBV2	-	TRBJ2-4	TGTGCCAGCAGTCCGGTTCGACAGTTAGCCAAAAACATTCAGTACTTC	CASSPVRQLAKNIQYF
-	TRBV28	-	TRBJ1-4	TGTGCCAGCACAGGGTCAGACCTGGGGGATGAAAAACTGTTTTTT	CASTGSDLGDEKLFF
once	TRBV30	-	TRBJ1-2	TGTGCCTGGATCCAAGCGGAGGGAGGGAACTATGGCTACACCTTC	CAWIQAEGGNYGYTF
-	TRBV5-4	-	TRBJ2-5	TGTGCCAGCGGAGGATCGCAAGAGACCCAGTACTTC	CASGGSQETQYF
-	TRBV6-5	-	TRBJ2-5	TGTGCCAGCGCCTTGGAGACCCAGTACTTC	CASALETQYF
once	TRBV10-3	-	TRBJ2-5	TGTGCCATCGCAGTGGAGCCAGCGAAGGAGACCCAGTACTTC	CAIAVEPAKETQYF
-	TRBV28	TRBD1	TRBJ1-2	TGTGCCAGCAGTTCCGGGACAGGGCCTACCTCCTATGGCTACACCTTC	CASSSGTGPTSYGYTF
-	TRBV28	TRBD1	TRBJ1-1	TGTGCCAGCAGTTTATTACAGGGGGCAAGGACTGAAGCTTTCTTT	CASSLLQGARTEAFF
-	TRBV5-1	-	TRBJ1-2	TGCGCCAGCAGCCCTGACGGGATTTATGGCTACACCTTC	CASSPDGIYGYTF
-	TRBV6-5	-	TRBJ1-5	TGTGCCAGCCAACCGGGGCCCAGCAATCAGCCCCAGCATTTT	CASQPGPSNQPQHF
-	TRBV20-1	TRBD1	TRBJ1-2	TGCAGTGCTAGTGGACAGGGGTCCCACTATGGCTACACCTTC	CSASGQGSHYGYTF
-	TRBV6-5	-	TRBJ2-2	TGTGCCAGTTACAGCCTTACGAACACCGGGGAGCTGTTTTTT	CASYSLTNTGELFF
-	TRBV7-8	-	TRBJ1-2	TGTGCCAGCAGCTTATACCTAGGGGGCTACACCTTC	CASSLYLGGYTF
-	TRBV7-9	TRBD1	TRBJ2-7	TGTGCCAGCAGCTCACAGGGGGCAAGTCTCTACGAGCAGTACTTC	CASSSQGASLYEQYF
-	TRBV6-5	TRBD1	TRBJ2-1	TGTGCCAGCAGTAGACCGGGACAGGGGGAGTTCTTC	CASSRPGQGEFF
-	TRBV5-8	-	TRBJ1-5	TGTGCCAGCAGCTTGACACCCAGCTATCAGCCCCAGCATTTT	CASSLTPSYQPQHF
-	TRBV18	-	TRBJ1-6	TGTGCCAGCTCACCATATGGGGGGGCGGATTCACCCCTCCACTTT	CASSPYGGADSPLHF
once	TRBV11-2	-	TRBJ2-6	TGTGCCAGCAGCTTAGGGGGGGCAGGTGGGGCCAACGTCCTGACTTTC	CASSLGGAGGANVLTF
few	TRBV5-6	-	TRBJ2-2	TGTGCCAGCAGCTCCCTTGAGGGGCCGAACACCGGGGAGCTGTTTTTT	CASSSLEGPNTGELFF
-	TRBV5-6	-	TRBJ1-1	TGTGCCAGCAGCTTGGCCAGGACGATGAACACTGAAGCTTTCTTT	CASSLARTMNTEAFF
once	TRBV29-1	-	TRBJ1-2	TGCAGCGTTGAAGACAGGACGGGCTACACCTTC	CSVEDRTGYTF
-	TRBV11-2	-	TRBJ1-4	TGTGCCAGCAGCTCCAATGCGGCAGTTAGCCACGAAAAACTGTTTTTT	CASSSNAAVSHEKLFF
-	TRBV27	TRBD1	TRBJ1-2	TGTGCCAGCAGTTTATCCGGGACAGGGACCTATGGCTACACCTTC	CASSLSGTGTYGYTF
-	TRBV2	-	TRBJ2-7	TGTGCCAGCAGACAGAGTCACGAGCAGTACTTC	CASRQSHEQYF
-	TRBV6-5	-	TRBJ2-3	TGTGCCAGCAGAGACTCAATTTATACGCAGTATTTT	CASRDSIYTQYF
-	TRBV11-3	-	TRBJ1-1	TGTGCCAGCAGCCCTTATCAGGGCGAGGGGACTGAAGCTTTCTTT	CASSPYQGEGTEAFF
-	TRBV6-5	TRBD1	TRBJ1-2	TGTGCCAGCAGGGTCGGGACAGGGGTTGGCTACACCTTC	CASRVGTGVGYTF
-	TRBV19	-	TRBJ1-5	TGTGCCAGTAGTATGAGGACACATAGCAATCAGCCCCAGCATTTT	CASSMRTHSNQPQHF
-	TRBV5-1	TRBD2	TRBJ2-7	TGCGCCAGCAGCTTGGCCTTAGCGGGGATTTACGAGCAGTACTTC	CASSLALAGIYEQYF
-	TRBV10-3	TRBD1	TRBJ1-5	TGTGCCATCATCCAGGACAGGGCCCATCAGCCCCAGCATTTT	CAIIQDRAHQPQHF
-	TRBV6-1	TRBD2	TRBJ2-7	TGTGCCAGCAGTGAAGGGGGAGGGCCCTGGAACGAGCAGTACTTC	CASSEGGGPWNEQYF
-	TRBV11-3	TRBD2	TRBJ2-5	TGTGCCAGCAGCTTAGGGTTAACTAGCGTCTGGGAGACCCAGTACTTC	CASSLGLTSVWETQYF
once	TRBV27	-	TRBJ2-7	TGTGCCAGCAGCTCCAGACAGGAGACGACCTACGAGCAGTACTTC	CASSSRQETTYEQYF
-	TRBV28	TRBD2	TRBJ2-7	TGTGCCAGCAGTTTTATGGGAGGGTTCCGCGAGCAGTACTTC	CASSFMGGFREQYF
-	TRBV9	TRBD2	TRBJ2-6	TGTGCCAGCAGCGGACCGGGACTAGCGGGGGGGCACTCTGGGGCCAACGTCCTGACTTTC	CASSGPGLAGGHSGANVLTF
-	TRBV24-1	-	TRBJ1-1	TGTGCCACCAGTGGGGACGGGAACACTGAAGCTTTCTTT	CATSGDGNTEAFF
few	TRBV7-3	-	TRBJ2-7	TGTGCCAGCAGCGATACCTACGAGCAGTACTTC	CASSDTYEQYF
many	TRBV5-1	-	TRBJ2-3	TGCGCCAGCAGCTTGGACAGTTCAACAGATACGCAGTATTTT	CASSLDSSTDTQYF
-	TRBV7-9	TRBD2	TRBJ2-7	TGTGCCAGCAGCCATTCAACCGGACTAGCGGGGAACCCCTACGAGCAGTACTTC	CASSHSTGLAGNPYEQYF
-	TRBV25-1	-	TRBJ1-2	TGTGCCACCCAGAGATCCGGTGGCTACACCTTC	CATQRSGGYTF
-	TRBV27	TRBD1	TRBJ1-2	TGTGCCAGCAGTTTATACAGGGGAGGTGGCTACACCTTC	CASSLYRGGGYTF
-	TRBV7-9	-	TRBJ1-1	TGTGCCAGCAGCTTAGGGGCACTAACTGAAGCTTTCTTT	CASSLGALTEAFF
-	TRBV5-1	TRBD2	TRBJ2-7	TGCGCCAGCAGCTTGGCTCTAGCGGGAGGTGGGGCCTACGAGCAGTACTTC	CASSLALAGGGAYEQYF
-	TRBV6-5	-	TRBJ1-1	TGTGCCAGCAGTTACTCGACGGTTCCCACGGCCACTGAAGCTTTCTTT	CASSYSTVPTATEAFF
-	TRBV6-5	-	TRBJ1-5	TGTGCCAGCAGCGCTCAGCCCCAGCATTTT	CASSAQPQHF